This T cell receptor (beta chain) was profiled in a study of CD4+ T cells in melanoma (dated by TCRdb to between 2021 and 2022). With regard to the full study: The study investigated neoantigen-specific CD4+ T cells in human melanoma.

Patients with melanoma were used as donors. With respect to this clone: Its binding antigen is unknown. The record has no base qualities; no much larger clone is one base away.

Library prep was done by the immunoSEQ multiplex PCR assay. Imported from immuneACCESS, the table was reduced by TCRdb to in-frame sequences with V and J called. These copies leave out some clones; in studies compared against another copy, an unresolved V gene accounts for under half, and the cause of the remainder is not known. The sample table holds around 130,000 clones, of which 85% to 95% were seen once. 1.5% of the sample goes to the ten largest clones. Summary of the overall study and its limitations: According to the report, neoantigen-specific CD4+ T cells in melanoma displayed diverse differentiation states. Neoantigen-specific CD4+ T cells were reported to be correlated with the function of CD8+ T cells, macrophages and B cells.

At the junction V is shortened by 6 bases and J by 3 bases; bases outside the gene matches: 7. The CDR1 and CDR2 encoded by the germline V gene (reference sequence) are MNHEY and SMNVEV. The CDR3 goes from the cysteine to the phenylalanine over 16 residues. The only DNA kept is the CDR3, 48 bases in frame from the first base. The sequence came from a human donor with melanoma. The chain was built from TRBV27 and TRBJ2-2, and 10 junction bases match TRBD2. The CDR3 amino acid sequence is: CASSGAGGPDTGELFF. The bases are TGTGCCAGCAGCGGAGCGGGGGGGCCTGACACCGGGGAGCTGTTTTTT.